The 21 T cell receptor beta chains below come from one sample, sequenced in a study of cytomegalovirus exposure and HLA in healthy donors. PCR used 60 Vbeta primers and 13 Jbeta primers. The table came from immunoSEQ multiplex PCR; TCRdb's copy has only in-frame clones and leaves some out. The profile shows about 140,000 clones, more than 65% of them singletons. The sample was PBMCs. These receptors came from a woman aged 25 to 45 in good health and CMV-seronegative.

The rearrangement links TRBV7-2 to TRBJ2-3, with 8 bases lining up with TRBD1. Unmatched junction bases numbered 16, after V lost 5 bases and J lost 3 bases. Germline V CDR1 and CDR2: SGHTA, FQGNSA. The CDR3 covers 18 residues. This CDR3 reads CASSPQRRQGAGTDTQYF. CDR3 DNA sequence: TGTGCCAGCAGCCCTCAGCGGAGGCAGGGGGCGGGTACAGATACGCAGTATTTT.

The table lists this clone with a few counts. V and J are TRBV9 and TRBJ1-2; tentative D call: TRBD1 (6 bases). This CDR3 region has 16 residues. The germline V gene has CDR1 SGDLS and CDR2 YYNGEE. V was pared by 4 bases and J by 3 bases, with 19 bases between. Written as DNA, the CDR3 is TGTGCCAGCAGCCGGACAGTGTCCCTTTCTTACTATGGCTACACCTTC. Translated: CASSRTVSLSYYGYTF.

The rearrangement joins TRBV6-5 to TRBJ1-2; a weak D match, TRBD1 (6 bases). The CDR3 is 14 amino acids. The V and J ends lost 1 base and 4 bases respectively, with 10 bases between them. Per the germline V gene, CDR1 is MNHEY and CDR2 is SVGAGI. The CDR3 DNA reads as TGTGCCAGCAGTTACTTAGGGGGAATCTATGGCTACACCTTC. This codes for CASSYLGGIYGYTF.

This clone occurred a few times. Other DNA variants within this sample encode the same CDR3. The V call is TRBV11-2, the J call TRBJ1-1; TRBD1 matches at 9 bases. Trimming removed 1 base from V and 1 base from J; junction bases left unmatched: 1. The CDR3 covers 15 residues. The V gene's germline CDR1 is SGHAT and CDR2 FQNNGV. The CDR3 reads CASSLGGQGNTEAFF. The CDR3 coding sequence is TGTGCCAGCAGCTTAGGGGGACAGGGGAACACTGAAGCTTTCTTT.

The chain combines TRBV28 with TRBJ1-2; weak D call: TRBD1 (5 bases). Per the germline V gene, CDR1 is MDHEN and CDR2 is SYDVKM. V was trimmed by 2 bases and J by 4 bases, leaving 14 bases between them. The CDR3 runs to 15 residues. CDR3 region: CASSLRSRGVYGYTF. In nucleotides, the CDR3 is TGTGCCAGCAGTTTAAGATCCCGGGGGGTCTATGGCTACACCTTC.

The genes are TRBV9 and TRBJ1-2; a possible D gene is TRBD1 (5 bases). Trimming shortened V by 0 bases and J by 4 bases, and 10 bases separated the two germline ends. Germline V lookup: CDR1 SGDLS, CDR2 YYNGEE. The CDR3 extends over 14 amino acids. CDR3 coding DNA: TGTGCCAGCAGCGTAGAAGAGGGACTCTATGGCTACACCTTC. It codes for CASSVEEGLYGYTF.

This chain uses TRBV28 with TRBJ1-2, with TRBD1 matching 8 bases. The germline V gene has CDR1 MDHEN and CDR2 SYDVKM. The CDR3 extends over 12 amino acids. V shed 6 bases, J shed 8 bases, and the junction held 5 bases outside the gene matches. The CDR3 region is CASSVTGAGYTF. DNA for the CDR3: TGTGCCAGCAGCGTGACAGGGGCCGGCTACACCTTC.

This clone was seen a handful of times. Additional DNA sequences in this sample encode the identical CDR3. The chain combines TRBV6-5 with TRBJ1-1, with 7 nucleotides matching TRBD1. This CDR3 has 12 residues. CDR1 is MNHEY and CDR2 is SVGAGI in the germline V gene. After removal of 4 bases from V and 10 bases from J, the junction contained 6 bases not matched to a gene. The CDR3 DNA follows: TGTGCCAGCAGTTTGGGCAGGGGGAGAGCTTTCTTT. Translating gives CASSLGRGRAFF.

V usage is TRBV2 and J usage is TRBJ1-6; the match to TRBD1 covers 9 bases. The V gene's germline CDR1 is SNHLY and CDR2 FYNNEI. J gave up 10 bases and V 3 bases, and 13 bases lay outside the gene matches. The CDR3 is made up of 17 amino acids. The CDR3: CASSDAVVGTGQSPLHF. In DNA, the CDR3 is TGTGCCAGCAGTGATGCGGTGGTCGGGACAGGGCAATCACCCCTCCACTTT.

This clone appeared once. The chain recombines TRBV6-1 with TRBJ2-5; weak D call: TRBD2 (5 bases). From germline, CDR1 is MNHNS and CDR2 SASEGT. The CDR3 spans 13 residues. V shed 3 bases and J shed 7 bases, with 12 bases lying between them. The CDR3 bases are TGTGCCAGCAGTGATGAGAGGGAAGGGACCCAGTACTTC. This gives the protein CASSDEREGTQYF.

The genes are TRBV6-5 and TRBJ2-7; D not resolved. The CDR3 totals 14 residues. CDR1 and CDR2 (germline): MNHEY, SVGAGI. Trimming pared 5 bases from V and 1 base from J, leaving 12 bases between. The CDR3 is CASSRSRISYEQYF. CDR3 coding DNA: TGTGCCAGCAGTCGATCCAGAATATCCTACGAGCAGTACTTC.

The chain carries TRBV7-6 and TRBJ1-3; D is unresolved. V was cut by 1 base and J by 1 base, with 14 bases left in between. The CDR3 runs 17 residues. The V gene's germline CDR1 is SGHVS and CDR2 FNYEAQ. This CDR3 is CASSLDPGYRSGNTIYF. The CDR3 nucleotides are TGTGCCAGCAGCTTAGACCCGGGGTACCGATCTGGAAACACCATATATTTT.

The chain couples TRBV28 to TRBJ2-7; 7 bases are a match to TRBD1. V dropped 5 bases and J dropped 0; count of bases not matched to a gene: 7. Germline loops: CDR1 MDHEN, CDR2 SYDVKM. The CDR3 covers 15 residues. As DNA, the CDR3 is TGTGCCAGCAGTCCCGGGACAGTCCACTCCTACGAGCAGTACGTC. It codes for CASSPGTVHSYEQYV.

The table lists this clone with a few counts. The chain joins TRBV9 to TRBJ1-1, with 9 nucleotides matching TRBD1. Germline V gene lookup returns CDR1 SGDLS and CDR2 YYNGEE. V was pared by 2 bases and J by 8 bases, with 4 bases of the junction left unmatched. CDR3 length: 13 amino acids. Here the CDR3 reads CASSVQGQGEAFF. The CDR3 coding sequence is TGTGCCAGCAGCGTTCAGGGACAGGGCGAAGCTTTCTTT.

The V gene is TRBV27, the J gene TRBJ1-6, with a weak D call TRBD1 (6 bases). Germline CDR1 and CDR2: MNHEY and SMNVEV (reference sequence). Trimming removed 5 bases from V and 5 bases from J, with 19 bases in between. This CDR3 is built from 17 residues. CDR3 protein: CASSKDRSRINNSPLHF. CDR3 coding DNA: TGTGCCAGCAGTAAGGACAGAAGCAGAATTAATAATTCACCCCTCCACTTT.

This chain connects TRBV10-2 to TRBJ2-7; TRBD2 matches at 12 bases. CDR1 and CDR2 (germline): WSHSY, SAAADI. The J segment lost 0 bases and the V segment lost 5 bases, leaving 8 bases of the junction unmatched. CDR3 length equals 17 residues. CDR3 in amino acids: CASSPGLAGLSSYEQYV. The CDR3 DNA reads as TGCGCCAGCAGTCCTGGACTAGCGGGGCTTAGCTCCTACGAGCAGTACGTC.

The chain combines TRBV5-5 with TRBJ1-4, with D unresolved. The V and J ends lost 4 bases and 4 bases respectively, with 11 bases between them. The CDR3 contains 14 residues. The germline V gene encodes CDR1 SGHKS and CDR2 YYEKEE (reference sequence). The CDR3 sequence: CASSRIGDNEKLFF. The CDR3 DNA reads TGTGCCAGCAGCCGCATCGGGGATAATGAAAAACTGTTTTTT.

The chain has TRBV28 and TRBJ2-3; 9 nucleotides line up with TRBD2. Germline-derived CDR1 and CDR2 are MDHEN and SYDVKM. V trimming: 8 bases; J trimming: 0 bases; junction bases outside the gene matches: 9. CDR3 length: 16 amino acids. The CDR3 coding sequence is TGTGCCAGCGAAAGAGCGGGGGGCCTCAGCACAGATACGCAGTATTTT. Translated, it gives CASERAGGLSTDTQYF. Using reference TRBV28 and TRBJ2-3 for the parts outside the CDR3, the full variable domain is DVKVTQSSRYLVKRTGEKVFLECVQDMDHENMFWYRQDPGLGLRLIYFSYDVKMKEKGDIPEGYSVSREKKERFSLILESASTNQTSMYLCASERAGGLSTDTQYFGPGTRLTVL.

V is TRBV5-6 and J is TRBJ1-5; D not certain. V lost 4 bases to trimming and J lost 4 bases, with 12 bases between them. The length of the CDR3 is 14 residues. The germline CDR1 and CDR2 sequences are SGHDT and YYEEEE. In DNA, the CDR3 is TGTGCCAGCAGCCGGGAAGGGAAAAATCAGCCCCAGCATTTT. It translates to CASSREGKNQPQHF. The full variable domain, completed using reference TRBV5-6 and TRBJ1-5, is DAGVTQSPTHLIKTRGQQVTLRCSPKSGHDTVSWYQQALGQGPQFIFQYYEEEERQRGNFPDRFSGHQFPNYSSELNVNALLLGDSALYLCASSREGKNQPQHFGDGTRLSIL.

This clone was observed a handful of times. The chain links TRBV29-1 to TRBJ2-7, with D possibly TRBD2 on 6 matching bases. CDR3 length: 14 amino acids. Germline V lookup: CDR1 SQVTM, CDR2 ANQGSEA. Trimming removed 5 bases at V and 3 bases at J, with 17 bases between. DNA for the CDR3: TGCAGCGTTCTTTTAGACGGGACTCTCTACGAGCAGTACTTC. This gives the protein CSVLLDGTLYEQYF.

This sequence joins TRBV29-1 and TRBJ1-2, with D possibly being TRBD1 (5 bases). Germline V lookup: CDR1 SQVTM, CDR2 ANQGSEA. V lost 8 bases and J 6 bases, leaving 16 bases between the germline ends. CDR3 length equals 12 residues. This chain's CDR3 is CSLWSGEHGYTF. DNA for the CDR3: TGCAGCCTCTGGTCGGGGGAACATGGCTACACCTTC.